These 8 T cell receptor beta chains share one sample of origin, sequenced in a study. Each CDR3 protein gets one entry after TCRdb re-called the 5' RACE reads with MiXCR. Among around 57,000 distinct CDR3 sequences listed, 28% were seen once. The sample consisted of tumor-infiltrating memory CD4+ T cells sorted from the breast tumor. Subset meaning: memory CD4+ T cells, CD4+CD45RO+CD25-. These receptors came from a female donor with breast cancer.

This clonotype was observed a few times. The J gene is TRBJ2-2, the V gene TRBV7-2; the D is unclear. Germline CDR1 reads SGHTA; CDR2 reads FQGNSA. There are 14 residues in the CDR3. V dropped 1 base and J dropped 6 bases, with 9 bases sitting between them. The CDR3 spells CASSLVGWSGELFF. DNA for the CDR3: TGTGCCAGCAGCTTAGTAGGATGGTCCGGGGAGCTGTTTTTT.

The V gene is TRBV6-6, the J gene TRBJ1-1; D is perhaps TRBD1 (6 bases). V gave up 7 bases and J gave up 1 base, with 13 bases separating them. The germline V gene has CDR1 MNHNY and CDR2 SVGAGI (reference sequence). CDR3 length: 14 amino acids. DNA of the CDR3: TGTGCCAGCAACACCAGGGGAGGGAACACTGAAGCTTTCTTT. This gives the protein CASNTRGGNTEAFF.

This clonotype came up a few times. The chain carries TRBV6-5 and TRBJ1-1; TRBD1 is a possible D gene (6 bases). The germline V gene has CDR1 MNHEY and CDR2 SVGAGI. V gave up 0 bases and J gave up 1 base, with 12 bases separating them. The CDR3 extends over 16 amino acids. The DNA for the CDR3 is TGTGCCAGCAGTTACTCATCGGGGGGCAGGAACACTGAAGCTTTCTTT. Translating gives CASSYSSGGRNTEAFF.

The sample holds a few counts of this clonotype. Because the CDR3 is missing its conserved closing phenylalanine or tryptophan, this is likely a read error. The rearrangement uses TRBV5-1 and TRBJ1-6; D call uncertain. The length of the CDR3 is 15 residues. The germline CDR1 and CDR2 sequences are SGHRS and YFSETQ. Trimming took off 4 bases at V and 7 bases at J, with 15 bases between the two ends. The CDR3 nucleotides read TGCGCCAGCAGCCCCTACACCCAGAAGAATTCACCCCTCCACCTT. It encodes CASSPYTQKNSPLHL.

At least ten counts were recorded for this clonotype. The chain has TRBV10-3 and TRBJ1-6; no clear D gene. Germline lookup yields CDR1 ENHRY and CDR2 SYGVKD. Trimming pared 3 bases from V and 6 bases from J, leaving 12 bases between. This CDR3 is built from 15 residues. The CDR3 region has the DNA TGTGCCATCAGTGAAGTCGCAGGATCTAATTCACCCCTCCACTTT. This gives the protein CAISEVAGSNSPLHF.

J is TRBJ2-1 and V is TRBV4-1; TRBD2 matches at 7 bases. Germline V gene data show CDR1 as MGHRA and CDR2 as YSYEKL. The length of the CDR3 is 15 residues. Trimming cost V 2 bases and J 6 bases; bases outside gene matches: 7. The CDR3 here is CASSQRPGGSNEQFF. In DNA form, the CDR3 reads TGCGCCAGCAGCCAAAGGCCCGGGGGGAGCAATGAGCAGTTCTTC.

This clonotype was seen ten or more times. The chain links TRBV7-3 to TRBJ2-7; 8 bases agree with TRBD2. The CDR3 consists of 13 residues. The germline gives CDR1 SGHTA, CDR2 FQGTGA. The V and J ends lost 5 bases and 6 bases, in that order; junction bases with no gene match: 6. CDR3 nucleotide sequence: TGTGCCAGCAGCGCAGGCGGGGGGAGCGAGCAGTACTTC. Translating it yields CASSAGGGSEQYF.

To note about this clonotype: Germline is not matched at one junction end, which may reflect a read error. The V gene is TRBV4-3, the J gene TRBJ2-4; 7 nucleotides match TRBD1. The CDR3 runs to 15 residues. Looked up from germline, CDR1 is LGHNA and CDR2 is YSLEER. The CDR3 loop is CASSSRQGVKNTQYF. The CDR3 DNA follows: TGCGCCAGCAGCTCTAGACAGGGTGTCAAAAACACTCAGTACTTC.